This TCR beta chain was found in a study of Ad26.COV2.S vaccination and SARS-CoV-2 variants. The V gene's germline CDR1 is LGHNA and CDR2 YNFKEQ. Trimming stripped 0 bases from V and 6 bases from J, with 17 bases between. The CDR3 spans 17 residues. Findings and limits, study-wide: Following vaccination, spike-specific CD8+ and CD4+ T cell responses reportedly exhibited substantial breadth. Those who received vaccine or placebo ended up with similar non-spike TCR breadth.

The data were produced by immunoSEQ multiplex PCR, yet TCRdb's version contains in-frame clones alone and is incomplete. The sample has roughly 410,000 clones, approximately 83% seen once. Treatment here: around 19 received Ad26.COV2.S at low or high dose, single or two shots; roughly 5 received placebo; per-sample allocation not given. Sampling took place 63 days after the first vaccine or placebo injection. In Boston, the donor was an adult between 18-55 years of age. Its platform was an Ad26 vector, and its expressed antigen was Wuhan-strain SARS-CoV-2 spike. A remark on this clone: Its specificity is not known.

Sequenced here: peripheral blood, sampled in a trial of Ad26.COV2.S vaccine versus placebo. The chain is built from TRBV4-2 and TRBJ1-4; possible D gene TRBD1, 6 bases. This TCR was sampled from a person between 18 and 60 years old who received the Ad26.COV2.S COVID-19 vaccine or a placebo. The CDR3: CASSQDNRDIGDEKLFF. Written as DNA, the CDR3 is TGTGCCAGCAGCCAAGATAATCGGGACATAGGGGATGAAAAACTGTTTTTT.